Each of the 22 T cell receptor beta chains below was sequenced from the same sample in a study of sequential checkpoint blockade in melanoma. Treatment specified: randomized to nivolumab then ipilimumab (arm A) or the reverse (arm B). Some clones are missing from TCRdb's copy, which holds only in-frame ones; the method was immunoSEQ multiplex PCR. The sample has roughly 1,700 clones; around 20% are singletons. This material consisted of tumor tissue (inferred from file names), taken from a patient given nivolumab and ipilimumab in sequence. The receptors were gathered from a human donor with melanoma.

This clone was counted between two and nine times. The V call is TRBV6-8, the J call TRBJ1-2; 8 bases align to TRBD1. The germline V gene encodes CDR1 MNHGY and CDR2 SAAAGT. CDR3 length: 14 residues. Losses at the gene ends were 2 bases for V and 4 bases for J; bases not matched to a gene: 3. The CDR3 is CASSYLGQVYGYTF. In DNA, the CDR3 is TGTGCCAGCAGTTACCTGGGACAGGTCTATGGCTACACCTTC.

The rearrangement links TRBV25-1 to TRBJ2-5; 8 bases are shared with TRBD2. V dropped 3 bases and J dropped 5; count of bases not matched to a gene: 8. The CDR3 is 15 amino acids. Germline-derived CDR1 and CDR2 are MGHDK and SYGVNS. CDR3 nucleotides: TGTGCCAGCAGTGAGTTTGCGGGGGGCGATGAGACCCAGTACTTC. This translates into CASSEFAGGDETQYF.

The genes are TRBV29-1 and TRBJ2-1; unclear D gene. Germline CDR1 and CDR2: SQVTM and ANQGSEA. The V and J ends lost 4 bases and 0 bases respectively, with 13 bases between them. CDR3 size: 15 residues. CDR3 amino acids: CSVALWVSSYNEQFF. DNA for the CDR3: TGCAGCGTTGCTCTCTGGGTGAGCTCCTACAATGAGCAGTTCTTC.

This clone is classed as medium-sized. The chain links TRBV6-8 to TRBJ2-5; D not certain. With 1 base removed from V and 0 bases from J, the gap between germline ends came to 3 bases. The CDR3 consists of 13 residues. Germline V gives CDR1 MNHGY, CDR2 SAAAGT. For the CDR3, the DNA is TGTGCCAGCAGTTACTTGTACCAAGAGACCCAGTACTTC. It translates to CASSYLYQETQYF.

CDR3 DNA sequence: TGTGCCAGTAGTCCCAGGACCTCCCCAGGGGAGACCCAGTACTTC. Translated, it gives CASSPRTSPGETQYF. The chain is built from TRBV19 and TRBJ2-5, with D possibly matching TRBD1 (5 bases). This CDR3 contains 15 residues. The V end lost 5 bases, the J end lost 5 bases, and 18 bases lay between the germline ends. Germline loops: CDR1 LNHDA, CDR2 SQIVND (reference sequence).

This clone was seen at least ten times. J is TRBJ1-5 and V is TRBV6-8, with a tentative D call TRBD1 (6 bases). CDR3 length: 15 amino acids. With 2 bases removed from V and 2 bases from J, the gap between germline ends came to 10 bases. CDR1 MNHGY and CDR2 SAAAGT come from the germline V gene. This chain's CDR3 is CASSYGGRGNQPQHF. CDR3 nucleotide sequence: TGTGCCAGCAGTTACGGGGGCAGGGGCAATCAGCCCCAGCATTTT.

The chain uses TRBV5-1 and TRBJ2-7; D is perhaps TRBD1 (6 bases). V was pared by 0 bases and J by 2 bases, with 9 bases between. The germline V gene has CDR1 SGHRS and CDR2 YFSETQ. The CDR3 length is 14 residues. CDR3 sequence reads: CASSLGTATYEQYF. The CDR3 region has the DNA TGCGCCAGCAGCTTGGGGACAGCTACCTACGAGCAGTACTTC.

This clone is medium-sized (0.01 to 0.1%). The rearrangement uses TRBV6-8 and TRBJ2-2; D possibly corresponds to TRBD1 (6 bases). V lost 2 bases and J lost 6, with 13 bases in between. The CDR3 sequence is 15 residues long. Germline lookup yields CDR1 MNHGY and CDR2 SAAAGT. The DNA of the CDR3 is TGTGCCAGCAGTTACGAGGCAGGGGCCGCCGGGGAGCTGTTTTTT. It translates to CASSYEAGAAGELFF.

This clone was found a few times. The J gene is TRBJ2-7, the V gene TRBV6-8; D is unclear. The germline CDR1 and CDR2 sequences are MNHGY and SAAAGT. V gave up 6 bases and J gave up 9 bases, with 15 bases separating them. CDR3 length: 12 residues. For the CDR3, the DNA is TGTGCCAGCAGAGCACAGTGGTCGAGGCAGTACTTC. Translating it yields CASRAQWSRQYF.

This clone ranks as medium-sized. The chain links TRBV11-3 to TRBJ1-6; possibly TRBD1 for D (5 bases). Germline CDR1 SGHNT, CDR2 YENEEA. The length of the CDR3 is 14 residues. Trimming took off 5 bases at V and 9 bases at J, with 14 bases between the two ends. The CDR3 bases are TGTGCCAGCAGCCCCGCCGGGGGAGGTTCACCCCTCCACTTT. This gives the protein CASSPAGGGSPLHF.

This clone has at least ten counts. The V gene is TRBV4-1, the J gene TRBJ1-4; possible D gene TRBD1, 5 bases. V was clipped by 4 bases and J by 7 bases, with 16 bases between them. The CDR3 runs 15 residues. The V gene's germline CDR1 is MGHRA and CDR2 YSYEKL. The CDR3 protein is CASSLSYRSTEKLFF. The CDR3 DNA reads as TGCGCCAGCAGCCTTTCTTACAGGTCGACTGAAAAACTGTTTTTT.

The chain links TRBV18 to TRBJ2-2, with D possibly matching TRBD1 (5 bases). Trimming took off 6 bases at V and 5 bases at J, with 16 bases between the two ends. Germline CDR1 and CDR2: KGHSH and LQKENI. CDR3 size: 15 residues. CDR3 DNA: TGTGCCAGCTCTCATTCCCAGGGTTGGACCGGGGAGCTGTTTTTT. This encodes CASSHSQGWTGELFF.

J is TRBJ1-4 and V is TRBV5-1; the match to TRBD1 covers 7 bases. Germline V gene sequence: CDR1 SGHRS, CDR2 YFSETQ. Trimming at V came to 3 bases and at J to 0 bases, leaving 5 bases not matched to a gene. This CDR3 spans 16 amino acids. CDR3 residues: CASSSTGQTTNEKLFF. The DNA for the CDR3 is TGCGCCAGCAGCTCGACGGGACAGACAACTAATGAAAAACTGTTTTTT.

Concerning this clone: One end of the junction does not line up with germline, which may come from a read error. V usage is TRBV6-8 and J usage is TRBJ1-3; weak D call: TRBD1 (6 bases). Germline V lookup: CDR1 MNHGY, CDR2 SAAAGT. This CDR3 spans 15 amino acids. CDR3 loop: CAISTLTGPGNTIYF. CDR3 DNA sequence: TGTGCCATCAGTACCCTGACAGGCCCTGGAAACACCATATATTTT.

By share, this clone counts as medium-sized (0.01 to 0.1%). The rearrangement links TRBV11-3 to TRBJ1-3; D ambiguous. The germline V and J ends were trimmed by 4 bases and 0 bases, with 10 bases remaining between them. The CDR3 length is 15 residues. Germline V gene data show CDR1 as SGHNT and CDR2 as YENEEA. The chain's CDR3 is CASSWIESSGNTIYF. The CDR3 DNA sequence: TGTGCCAGCAGCTGGATAGAAAGCTCTGGAAACACCATATATTTT.

The V and J genes are TRBV5-1 and TRBJ2-7, with 7 bases lining up with TRBD2. Germline V lookup: CDR1 SGHRS, CDR2 YFSETQ. V was clipped by 2 bases and J by 4 bases; unmatched bases: 9. The CDR3 covers 15 residues. CDR3 nucleotides: TGCGCCAGCAGCTTTGACGGGGGGTCCCAATACGAGCAGTACTTC. Protein: CASSFDGGSQYEQYF.

J is TRBJ2-7 and V is TRBV28; D gene unclear. The CDR3 runs to 13 residues. Germline CDR1 MDHEN, CDR2 SYDVKM. The V gene lost 3 bases and the J gene lost 7 bases, with 13 bases spanning the gap. DNA for the CDR3: TGTGCCAGCAGTTTGAGTTCTCCCCCGGAGCAGTACTTC. The encoded protein is CASSLSSPPEQYF.

The chain recombines TRBV5-1 with TRBJ2-1; 8 nucleotides match TRBD2. The CDR3 consists of 14 residues. Germline V gene sequence: CDR1 SGHRS, CDR2 YFSETQ. Trimming took 4 bases from V and 8 from J; bases not matched to a gene: 8. The CDR3 reads CASSDVSGSHEQFF. CDR3 in DNA: TGCGCCAGCAGCGACGTAAGCGGGAGCCATGAGCAGTTCTTC.

This clone is judged medium-sized (0.01 to 0.1%). The chain recombines TRBV6-8 with TRBJ2-7; tentative D call: TRBD2 (6 bases). The CDR3 covers 13 residues. With 5 bases removed from V and 3 bases from J, the gap between germline ends came to 11 bases. Per the germline V gene, CDR1 is MNHGY and CDR2 is SAAAGT. This chain's CDR3 is CASSPGLYYEQYF. Here the CDR3 DNA reads TGTGCCAGCAGTCCGGGACTTTACTACGAGCAGTACTTC.

This chain uses TRBV19 with TRBJ2-5; the D is unclear. The ends were cut back, 5 bases at V and 5 bases at J, with 21 bases in the middle. This CDR3 contains 16 residues. The germline V gene has CDR1 LNHDA and CDR2 SQIVND (reference sequence). The CDR3 bases are TGTGCCAGTAGTCCGCGTTTGGCAGCCTCGGTGGAGACCCAGTACTTC. This sequence encodes CASSPRLAASVETQYF.

V is TRBV18 and J is TRBJ2-7, with D tentatively TRBD1 or TRBD2 (5 bases each). CDR3 length equals 12 residues. V lost 3 bases and J lost 6, with 9 bases in between. Germline lookup yields CDR1 KGHSH and CDR2 LQKENI. CDR3: CASSPAGTEQYF. CDR3 DNA: TGTGCCAGCTCACCGGCAGGGACCGAGCAGTACTTC.

Details on this clone: One end of the junction varies from germline; a read error may be responsible. V usage is TRBV6-8 and J usage is TRBJ1-2; D remains unclear. From germline, CDR1 is MNHGY and CDR2 SAAAGT. This CDR3 region has 14 residues. The CDR3 DNA sequence: TGTGCCATCAGTGCTGCGGGGATAAACTATGGCTACACCTTC. It codes for CAISAAGINYGYTF.